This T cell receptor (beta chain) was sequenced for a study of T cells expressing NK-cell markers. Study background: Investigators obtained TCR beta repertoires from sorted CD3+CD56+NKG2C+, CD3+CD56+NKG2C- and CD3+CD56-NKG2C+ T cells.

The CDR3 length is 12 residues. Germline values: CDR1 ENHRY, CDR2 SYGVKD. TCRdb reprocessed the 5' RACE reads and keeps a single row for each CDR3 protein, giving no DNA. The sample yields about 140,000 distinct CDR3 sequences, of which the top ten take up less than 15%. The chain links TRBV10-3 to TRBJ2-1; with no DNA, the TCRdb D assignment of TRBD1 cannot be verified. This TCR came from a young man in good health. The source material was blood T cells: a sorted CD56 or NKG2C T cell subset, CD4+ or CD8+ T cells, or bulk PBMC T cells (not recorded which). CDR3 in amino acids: CAIQGQGDEQFF.